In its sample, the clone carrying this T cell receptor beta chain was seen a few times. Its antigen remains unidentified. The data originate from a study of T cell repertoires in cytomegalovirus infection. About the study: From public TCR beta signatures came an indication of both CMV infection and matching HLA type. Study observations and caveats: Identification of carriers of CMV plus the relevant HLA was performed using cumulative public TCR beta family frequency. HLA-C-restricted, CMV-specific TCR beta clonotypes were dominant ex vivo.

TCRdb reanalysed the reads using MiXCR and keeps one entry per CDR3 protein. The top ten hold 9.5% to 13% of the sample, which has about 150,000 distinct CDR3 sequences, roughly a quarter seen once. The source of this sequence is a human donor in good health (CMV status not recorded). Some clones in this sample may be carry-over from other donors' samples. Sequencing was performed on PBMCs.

In nucleotides, the CDR3 is TGCAGCGTTGTGGGGGGGGCCCTTTCCTCCTACGAGCAGTACTTC. This encodes CSVVGGALSSYEQYF. V and J are TRBV29-1 and TRBJ2-7; D is possibly TRBD2 (7 bases). CDR3 length: 15 amino acids. V lost 4 bases and J lost 0, with 16 bases in between. Germline-derived CDR1 and CDR2 are SQVTM and ANQGSEA.